The sequence of this T cell receptor (beta chain) was determined in a study of T cells in tuberculosis. The wider study: CD1B tetramers identified T cells specific for mycobacterial lipid GMM.

TCR-alpha and TCR-beta chains were sequenced unpaired. Data came from immunoSEQ multiplex PCR; TCRdb stores just in-frame clones and leaves some out. Among 50,000 or so clones listed, 70% to 90% were seen once. Cells were sorted from thawed PBMC rested overnight and stained with GMM-loaded CD1B tetramer, viability dye and anti-CD3. CD1B tetramers were loaded with Rhodococcus equi-derived C32 glucose monomycolate. PBMC for tetramer sorting were first depleted of CD14-expressing monocytes. This receptor was identified in an adult woman with latent tuberculosis. What was sequenced was CD1b-GMM tetramer-negative cells sorted from PBMCs.

The CDR3 nucleotides read TGTGCCATCAGTGACAGGGCGACTGACCATGAAAAACTGTTTTTT. Protein sequence: CAISDRATDHEKLFF. The V call is TRBV10-3, the J call TRBJ1-4; D is possibly TRBD1 (5 bases). Germline CDR1 is ENHRY and CDR2 is SYGVKD. The CDR3 is made up of 15 amino acids. V lost 3 bases, J lost 6 bases, and 14 bases lay in between.